These 2 T cell receptor beta chains came from one sample sequenced in a study of blood T cell repertoires in COVID-19. This table comes from immunoSEQ multiplex PCR, and its TCRdb copy is limited to in-frame clones, with some not included. In the table there are 270,000 or so clones, about 89% of which are singletons. The sample consisted of PBMCs or T cells enriched from blood (not recorded which). These receptor sequences come from a woman younger than 30 who had recovered from COVID-19.

This clone was seen a few times. The CDR3 carries no conserved terminal phenylalanine or tryptophan, so it likely arises from a read error. Because the CDR3's place on the DNA is in doubt, the DNA is left out and the CDR3 is given as listed by TCRdb. The chain has TRBV11-2 and TRBJ2-3; TRBD2 was called by the table and not checked on the DNA. The CDR3 totals 13 residues, both ends included. Germline V gene lookup returns CDR1 SGHAT and CDR2 FQNNGV. The CDR3 region is CASSPSGRAGVIM.

The chain carries TRBV6-5 and TRBJ2-7, with TRBD2 identical over 13 bases. In germline, CDR1 is MNHEY, CDR2 SVGAGI. The CDR3 is 15 amino acids. Trimming at V came to 7 bases and at J to 1 base, leaving 4 bases not matched to a gene. The chain's CDR3 is CASMRTSGGSYEQYF. CDR3 coding DNA: TGTGCCAGCATGAGGACTAGCGGGGGATCCTACGAGCAGTACTTC.